The T cell receptor beta chain under discussion was sequenced for a study of human T cells and chemical hapten exposure. The overall study: How much TCR each sample yielded varied, mostly because pooled library volumes differed slightly. General observations from the study: The study found that DPC sensitization did not change TCRs above 1 in 1000 frequency.

This clonotype was found a few times. The target antigen is unknown. Individual cDNA molecules received unique molecular identifiers in the library. TCRdb itself ran the reads through MiXCR, one entry per CDR3 protein. The table shows about 120,000 distinct CDR3 sequences, with around 8.5% occurring only once. Extraction of total RNA was performed on unfractionated whole blood. The CDR3 has 15 residues. V lost 0 bases, J lost 5 bases, and 15 bases lay in between. Germline V CDR1 and CDR2: SQVTM, ANQGSEA. V usage is TRBV29-1 and J usage is TRBJ2-3; a weak D match, TRBD1 (6 bases). The TCR was taken from a human donor in good health. Some clones in this sample may be carry-over from other donors' samples. Sample: whole blood. The CDR3 DNA sequence: TGCAGCGTTGAAGATCGGGGCAGGGGCAAAGATACGCAGTATTTT. Protein: CSVEDRGRGKDTQYF.